This T cell receptor beta chain was sequenced for a study of blood T cell repertoires in COVID-19. Assay: immunoSEQ multiplex PCR; the TCRdb copy retains only in-frame clones and omits some. The sample contains around 250,000 clones, about 82% of which appear only once. This CDR3 has 16 residues. Trimming at V came to 2 bases and at J to 4 bases, leaving 9 bases not matched to a gene. Per the germline V gene, CDR1 is MNHNS and CDR2 is SASEGT. J is TRBJ1-2 and V is TRBV6-1; 8 nucleotides line up with TRBD1. The TCR comes from a woman older than 75 with COVID-19, enrolled during active disease. Sequencing was performed on peripheral blood. CDR3 in DNA: TGTGCCAGCAGTGAATATTTCCAGGGGGCCGGCTATGGCTACACCTTC. Its translation is CASSEYFQGAGYGYTF.